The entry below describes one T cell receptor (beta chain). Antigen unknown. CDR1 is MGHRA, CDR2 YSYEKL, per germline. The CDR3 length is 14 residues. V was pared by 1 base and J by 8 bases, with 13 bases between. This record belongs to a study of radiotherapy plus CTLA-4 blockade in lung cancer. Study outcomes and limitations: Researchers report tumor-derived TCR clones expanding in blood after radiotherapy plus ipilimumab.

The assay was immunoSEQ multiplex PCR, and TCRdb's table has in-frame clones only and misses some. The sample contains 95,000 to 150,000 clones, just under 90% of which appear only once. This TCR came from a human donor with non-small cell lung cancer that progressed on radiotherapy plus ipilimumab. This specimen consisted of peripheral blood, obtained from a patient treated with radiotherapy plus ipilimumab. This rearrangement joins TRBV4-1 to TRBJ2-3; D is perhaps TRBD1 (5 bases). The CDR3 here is CASSQVERGGTQYF. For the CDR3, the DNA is TGCGCCAGCAGCCAAGTCGAAAGGGGCGGTACGCAGTATTTT.